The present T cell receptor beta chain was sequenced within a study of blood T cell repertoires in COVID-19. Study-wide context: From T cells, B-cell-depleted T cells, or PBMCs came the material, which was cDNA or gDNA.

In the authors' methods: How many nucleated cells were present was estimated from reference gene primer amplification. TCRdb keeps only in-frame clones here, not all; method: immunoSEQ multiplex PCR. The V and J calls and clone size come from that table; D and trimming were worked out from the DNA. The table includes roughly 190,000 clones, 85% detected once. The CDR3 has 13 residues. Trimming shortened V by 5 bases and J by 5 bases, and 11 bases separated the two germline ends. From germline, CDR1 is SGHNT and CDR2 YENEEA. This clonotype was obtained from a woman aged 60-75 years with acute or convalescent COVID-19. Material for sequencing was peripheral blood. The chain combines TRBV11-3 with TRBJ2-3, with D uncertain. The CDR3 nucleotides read TGTGCCAGCAGCCCCAACTCGCTAGATACGCAGTATTTT. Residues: CASSPNSLDTQYF.